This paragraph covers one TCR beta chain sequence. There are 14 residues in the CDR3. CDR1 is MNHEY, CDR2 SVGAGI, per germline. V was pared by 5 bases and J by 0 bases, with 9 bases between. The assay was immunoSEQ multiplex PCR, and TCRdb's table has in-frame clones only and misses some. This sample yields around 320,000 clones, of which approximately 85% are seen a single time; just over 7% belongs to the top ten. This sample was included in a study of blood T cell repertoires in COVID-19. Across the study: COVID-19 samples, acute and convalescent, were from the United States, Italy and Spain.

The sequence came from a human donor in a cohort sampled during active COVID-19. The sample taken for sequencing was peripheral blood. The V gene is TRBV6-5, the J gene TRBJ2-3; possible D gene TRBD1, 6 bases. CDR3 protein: CASSPQGSTDTQYF. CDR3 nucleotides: TGTGCCAGCAGTCCACAGGGAAGCACAGATACGCAGTATTTT.